The 28 T cell receptor beta chains presented below share a single source sample, sequenced in a study of T cell changes during pregnancy in multiple sclerosis. The protocol was immunoSEQ multiplex PCR, while the TCRdb copy is restricted to in-frame clones and leaves out a portion. The profile shows about 110,000 clones, around 90% of them singletons. This sample comprised peripheral blood, obtained before pregnancy. These receptors were collected from a female donor with multiple sclerosis, enrolled in a pregnancy study.

CDR3 nucleotide sequence: TGTGCCAGCAGTCTCCGACTAGCGGGAGGGCCCTCCTACGAGCAGTACTTC. It codes for CASSLRLAGGPSYEQYF. The chain combines TRBV28 with TRBJ2-7; 14 positions match TRBD2. The V gene's germline CDR1 is MDHEN and CDR2 SYDVKM. The CDR3 extends over 17 amino acids. J was trimmed by 0 bases and V by 5 bases; bases with no gene match: 6.

The chain carries TRBV5-1 and TRBJ2-1; 7 bases agree with TRBD2. The germline gives CDR1 SGHRS, CDR2 YFSETQ. The CDR3 contains 13 residues. The V segment lost 2 bases and the J segment 8 bases; nucleotides outside the gene matches: 4. CDR3: CASSLLARDEQFF. CDR3 nucleotides: TGCGCCAGCAGCTTACTAGCGCGGGATGAGCAGTTCTTC. Combining the CDR3 with reference TRBV5-1 and TRBJ2-1 gives the whole variable domain KAGVTQTPRYLIKTRGQQVTLSCSPISGHRSVSWYQQTPGQGLQFLFEYFSETQRNKGNFPGRFSGRQFSNSRSEMNVSTLELGDSALYLCASSLLARDEQFFGPGTRLTVL.

Only one count was recorded for this clone. The chain recombines TRBV9 with TRBJ2-7, with 7 nucleotides matching TRBD1. This CDR3 has 13 residues. The trim removed 7 bases at V and 5 bases at J, leaving 9 bases unmatched. CDR1 is SGDLS and CDR2 is YYNGEE in the germline V gene. This chain's CDR3 is CASGTGVDHEQYF. The CDR3 region has the DNA TGTGCCAGCGGCACAGGGGTGGATCACGAGCAGTACTTC.

The chain carries TRBV7-8 and TRBJ1-3; 8 bases are shared with TRBD1. The V and J ends lost 5 bases and 2 bases, in that order; junction bases with no gene match: 8. From germline, CDR1 is SGHVS and CDR2 FQNEAQ. This CDR3 spans 16 amino acids. The CDR3 loop is CASSPHRGSPGNTIYF. The CDR3 nucleotides are TGTGCCAGCAGCCCGCACAGGGGGTCCCCTGGAAACACCATATATTTT.

The CDR3 nucleotides are TGTGCTAGTGGCTCAGGGGGATATCCACGGTGGACTGAAGCTTTCTTT. Its protein product is CASGSGGYPRWTEAFF. The chain employs TRBV12-5 and TRBJ1-1; TRBD1 agrees at 7 bases. Per the germline V gene, CDR1 is LGHNT and CDR2 is FRNRAP. Unmatched junction bases numbered 15, after V lost 6 bases and J lost 5 bases. The CDR3 is 16 amino acids.

The V call is TRBV29-1, the J call TRBJ2-2, with TRBD2 as a possible D gene (6 bases). V shed 8 bases and J shed 5 bases, with 12 bases lying between them. The germline V gene has CDR1 SQVTM and CDR2 ANQGSEA. The CDR3 contains 12 residues. CDR3 sequence: CSSSAGTGELFF. The CDR3 region has the DNA TGCAGCTCTAGCGCAGGAACCGGGGAGCTGTTTTTT.

The CDR3 loop is CASSMLAANKITNTGELFF. In DNA form, the CDR3 reads TGTGCCAGTAGTATGCTAGCGGCAAACAAAATAACGAACACCGGGGAGCTGTTTTTT. The chain couples TRBV19 to TRBJ2-2, with 7 positions matching TRBD2. CDR3 size: 19 residues. J was trimmed by 0 bases and V by 3 bases; bases with no gene match: 13. Germline loops: CDR1 LNHDA, CDR2 SQIVND (reference sequence).

This chain joins TRBV6-6 and TRBJ2-1, with 9 positions matching TRBD2. The CDR3 loop spans 15 amino acids. V was clipped by 7 bases and J by 3 bases; unmatched bases: 7. Germline V gene lookup returns CDR1 MNHNY and CDR2 SVGAGI (reference sequence). The CDR3 spells CASTGGGRVYNEQFF. The DNA of the CDR3 is TGTGCCAGCACTGGGGGCGGGAGGGTCTACAATGAGCAGTTCTTC.

The J gene is TRBJ2-2, the V gene TRBV7-3, with 7 bases matching TRBD1. The CDR3 contains 13 residues. V shed 4 bases, J shed 7 bases, and the junction held 3 bases outside the gene matches. CDR1 is SGHTA, CDR2 FQGTGA, per germline. The CDR3 region is CASSSTGDGELFF. In DNA, the CDR3 is TGTGCCAGCAGCTCCACAGGGGACGGGGAGCTGTTTTTT.

This clone was seen just once. V is TRBV9 and J is TRBJ2-1; 10 bases line up with TRBD2. CDR1 is SGDLS, CDR2 YYNGEE, per germline. V was clipped by 0 bases and J by 0 bases; unmatched bases: 18. The CDR3 has 22 residues. The CDR3 loop is CASSVVSGEHSGRPSSYNEQFF. The CDR3 nucleotides read TGTGCCAGCAGCGTAGTTTCTGGGGAGCATAGCGGGAGGCCGAGCTCCTACAATGAGCAGTTCTTC. Full variable domain (missing parts from reference TRBV9 and TRBJ2-1): DSGVTQTPKHLITATGQRVTLRCSPRSGDLSVYWYQQSLDQGLQFLIQYYNGEERAKGNILERFSAQQFPDLHSELNLSSLELGDSALYFCASSVVSGEHSGRPSSYNEQFFGPGTRLTVL.

The chain carries TRBV7-2 and TRBJ1-2, with no clear D. The germline V and J ends were trimmed by 3 bases and 4 bases, with 15 bases remaining between them. Germline V gene data show CDR1 as SGHTA and CDR2 as FQGNSA. The CDR3 covers 15 residues. CDR3 nucleotides: TGTGCCAGCAGCTTGCTAGGTATTGATTCCTATGGCTACACCTTC. Protein product: CASSLLGIDSYGYTF.

The chain has TRBV4-1 and TRBJ1-5; possible D gene TRBD1, 6 bases. V shed 3 bases and J shed 6 bases, with 15 bases lying between them. The germline CDR1 and CDR2 sequences are MGHRA and YSYEKL. The CDR3 consists of 15 residues. DNA of the CDR3: TGCGCCAGCAGCCAGGCAGGCTTGGGGGCTCAGCCCCAGCATTTT. As protein: CASSQAGLGAQPQHF.

The gene calls are TRBV7-2 and TRBJ2-1; weak D call: TRBD2 (6 bases). The CDR3 is made up of 14 amino acids. V lost 2 bases, J lost 7 bases, and 12 bases lay in between. Per germline, CDR1 SGHTA and CDR2 FQGNSA. The CDR3 region is CASSLLTGLNEQFF. The CDR3 DNA reads as TGTGCCAGCAGCTTACTTACGGGACTGAATGAGCAGTTCTTC.

V gene TRBV15 combines with J gene TRBJ2-5, with TRBD2 matching 7 bases. Losses at the gene ends were 7 bases for V and 4 bases for J; bases not matched to a gene: 9. The CDR3 sequence is 14 residues long. Per the germline V gene, CDR1 is LNHNV and CDR2 is YYDKDF (reference sequence). The CDR3 loop is CATNGGGYPETQYF. CDR3 sequence (DNA): TGTGCCACCAACGGCGGGGGTTATCCAGAGACCCAGTACTTC.

This chain joins TRBV5-5 and TRBJ1-1; TRBD1 might be the D (5 bases). The length of the CDR3 is 16 residues. Germline V gene lookup returns CDR1 SGHKS and CDR2 YYEKEE (reference sequence). Trimming took 4 bases from V and 4 from J, leaving 20 bases between them. The CDR3 is CASSGGDPGFPTEAFF. In DNA form, the CDR3 reads TGTGCCAGCAGCGGAGGGGACCCAGGTTTCCCCACTGAAGCTTTCTTT.

On this clone: Other DNA sequences in the sample encode the same CDR3. The rearrangement joins TRBV27 to TRBJ1-2, with D possibly TRBD1 on 5 matching bases. The CDR3 spans 13 residues. Germline V gene lookup returns CDR1 MNHEY and CDR2 SMNVEV (reference sequence). Trimming left V 2 bases short and J 8 bases short, with 12 bases between. DNA of the CDR3: TGTGCCAGCAGTTTAGGCCAGGGATACGGCTACACCTTC. Translated, it gives CASSLGQGYGYTF.

In its sample, this clone was seen once. V is TRBV28 and J is TRBJ1-5, with 7 positions matching TRBD1. Germline V CDR1 and CDR2: MDHEN, SYDVKM. Germline trimming cut 6 bases from V and 3 bases from J; bases unmatched to any gene: 11. The CDR3 runs 16 residues. CDR3 sequence reads: CASSSDREEVNQPQHF. The CDR3 coding sequence is TGTGCCAGCAGCAGTGACAGGGAGGAGGTCAATCAGCCCCAGCATTTT.

The chain carries TRBV10-1 and TRBJ2-6; possibly TRBD1 or TRBD2 for D (7 bases each). The germline V gene encodes CDR1 WNHNN and CDR2 SYGVQD (reference sequence). The CDR3 runs 16 residues. Trimming shortened V by 10 bases and J by 1 base, and 17 bases separated the two germline ends. The CDR3 DNA reads as TGCGCCACCAGGGGGGGTATTCCTTCTGGGGCCAACGTCCTGACTTTC. This codes for CATRGGIPSGANVLTF.

This clone was recorded a few times. The V call is TRBV27, the J call TRBJ1-6, with no clear D. Trimming shortened V by 2 bases and J by 8 bases, and 4 bases separated the two germline ends. The CDR3 spans 12 residues. Per the germline V gene, CDR1 is MNHEY and CDR2 is SMNVEV (reference sequence). The chain's CDR3 is CASSLGDSPLHF. The CDR3 nucleotides read TGTGCCAGCAGTTTAGGAGATTCACCCCTCCACTTT.

This sequence joins TRBV7-2 and TRBJ2-1, with 10 bases lining up with TRBD2. Germline V gene sequence: CDR1 SGHTA, CDR2 FQGNSA. The CDR3 loop spans 16 amino acids. Trimming cost V 1 base and J 6 bases; bases outside gene matches: 6. The CDR3 bases are TGTGCCAGCAGCTTAGGGGGAGCGGGAGGGGTCAATGAGCAGTTCTTC. Translating it yields CASSLGGAGGVNEQFF.

The CDR3 protein is CASSLFPGQAYGYTF. The CDR3, as DNA: TGTGCCAGCAGCTTGTTCCCAGGGCAGGCCTATGGCTACACCTTC. J is TRBJ1-2 and V is TRBV5-6; perhaps TRBD1 as D (5 bases). Germline-derived CDR1 and CDR2 are SGHDT and YYEEEE. V gave up 1 base and J gave up 4 bases, with 14 bases separating them. The CDR3 extends over 15 amino acids.

The CDR3 sequence: CASSKDRGQGTEAFF. CDR3 in DNA: TGTGCCAGTAGTAAAGACAGGGGGCAAGGTACTGAAGCTTTCTTT. V and J are TRBV19 and TRBJ1-1, with 10 bases identical to TRBD1. J gave up 5 bases and V 4 bases, and 7 bases lay outside the gene matches. The CDR3 consists of 15 residues. Germline V gene sequence: CDR1 LNHDA, CDR2 SQIVND (reference sequence).

The gene calls are TRBV11-2 and TRBJ2-3; 8 bases agree with TRBD2. V dropped 6 bases and J dropped 3; count of bases not matched to a gene: 14. CDR3 length: 17 amino acids. Germline CDR1 reads SGHAT; CDR2 reads FQNNGV. DNA of the CDR3: TGTGCCAGCAGGATGGCGGGAGCGGGGGCCCGGACAGATACGCAGTATTTT. Translation: CASRMAGAGARTDTQYF.

The rearrangement links TRBV19 to TRBJ2-3; 12 bases agree with TRBD2. Trimming took 9 bases from V and 5 from J; bases not matched to a gene: 3. Germline CDR1 reads LNHDA; CDR2 reads SQIVND (reference sequence). CDR3 length: 13 residues. The CDR3 DNA reads TGTGCCAGCTCTAGCGGGGGGGGAGATACGCAGTATTTT. Residues: CASSSGGGDTQYF.

V gene TRBV18 combines with J gene TRBJ2-3, with D perhaps matching TRBD2 (5 bases). CDR3 length equals 14 residues. Trimming removed 5 bases at V and 6 bases at J, with 15 bases between. Germline V lookup: CDR1 KGHSH, CDR2 LQKENI. This chain's CDR3 is CASSTTSSADTQYF. CDR3 DNA: TGTGCCAGCTCAACCACTAGTAGTGCGGATACGCAGTATTTT.

The chain has TRBV19 and TRBJ1-5; the D gene is possibly TRBD1 (5 bases). V was trimmed by 11 bases and J by 7 bases, leaving 21 bases between them. Germline values: CDR1 LNHDA, CDR2 SQIVND (reference sequence). The CDR3 length is 14 residues. Written as DNA, the CDR3 is TGTGCCTCCAACCGAGGGACTAAGCTACAGCCCCAGCATTTT. Encoded protein: CASNRGTKLQPQHF.

J is TRBJ2-5 and V is TRBV5-8; D perhaps matches TRBD2 (5 bases). This CDR3 contains 16 residues. V was trimmed by 3 bases and J by 5 bases, leaving 20 bases between them. Germline lookup yields CDR1 SGHTS and CDR2 YDEGEE. The CDR3 reads CASSWSGLLLSETQYF. DNA of the CDR3: TGTGCCAGCAGCTGGAGTGGACTTCTTCTGAGTGAGACCCAGTACTTC. The variable domain in full, with the rest retrieved from reference TRBV5-8 and TRBJ2-5, is EAGVTQSPTHLIKTRGQQATLRCSPISGHTSVYWYQQALGLGLQFLLWYDEGEERNRGNFPPRFSGRQFPNYSSELNVNALELEDSALYLCASSWSGLLLSETQYFGPGTRLLVL.

The chain couples TRBV7-3 to TRBJ1-2; TRBD1 matches 10 bases. Germline CDR1 and CDR2: SGHTA and FQGTGA. The CDR3 totals 14 residues. Trimming cost V 8 bases and J 6 bases; bases outside gene matches: 9. CDR3 sequence reads: CASSSGTGVDGYTF. CDR3 coding DNA: TGTGCCAGCTCTTCTGGGACAGGGGTCGATGGCTACACCTTC.